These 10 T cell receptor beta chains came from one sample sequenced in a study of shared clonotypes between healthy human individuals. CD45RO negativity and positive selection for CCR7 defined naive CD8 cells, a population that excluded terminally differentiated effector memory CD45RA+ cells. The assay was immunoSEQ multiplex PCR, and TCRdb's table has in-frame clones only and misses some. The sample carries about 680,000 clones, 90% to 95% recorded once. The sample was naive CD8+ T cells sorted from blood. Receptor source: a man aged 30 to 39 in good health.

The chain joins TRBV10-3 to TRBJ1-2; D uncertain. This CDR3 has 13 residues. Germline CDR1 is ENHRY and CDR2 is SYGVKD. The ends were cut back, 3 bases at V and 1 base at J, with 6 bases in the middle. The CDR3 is CAISDHDNYGYTF. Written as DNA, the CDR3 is TGTGCCATCAGTGATCATGATAACTATGGCTACACCTTC.

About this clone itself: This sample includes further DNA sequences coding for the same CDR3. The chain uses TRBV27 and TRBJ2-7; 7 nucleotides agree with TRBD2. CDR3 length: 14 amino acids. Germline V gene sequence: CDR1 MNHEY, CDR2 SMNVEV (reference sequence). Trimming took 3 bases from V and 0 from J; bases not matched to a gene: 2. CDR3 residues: CASSFGGSSYEQYF. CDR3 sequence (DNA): TGTGCCAGCAGTTTCGGCGGGAGCTCCTACGAGCAGTACTTC.

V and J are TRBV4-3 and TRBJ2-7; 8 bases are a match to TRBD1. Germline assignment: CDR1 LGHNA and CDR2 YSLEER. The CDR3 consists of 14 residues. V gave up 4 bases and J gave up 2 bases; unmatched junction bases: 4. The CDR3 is CASSLRTGTYEQYF. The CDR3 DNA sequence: TGCGCCAGCAGCCTTCGGACAGGGACCTACGAGCAGTACTTC.

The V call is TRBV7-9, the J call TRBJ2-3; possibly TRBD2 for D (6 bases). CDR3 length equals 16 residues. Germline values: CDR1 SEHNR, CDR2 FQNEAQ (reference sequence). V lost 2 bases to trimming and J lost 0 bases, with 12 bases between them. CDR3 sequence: CASSLPSSGSTDTQYF. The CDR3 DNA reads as TGTGCCAGCAGCTTACCCTCAAGCGGGAGCACAGATACGCAGTATTTT.

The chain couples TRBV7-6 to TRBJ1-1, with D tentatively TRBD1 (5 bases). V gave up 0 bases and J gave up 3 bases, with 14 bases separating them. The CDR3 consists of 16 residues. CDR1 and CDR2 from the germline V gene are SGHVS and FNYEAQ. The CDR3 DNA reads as TGTGCCAGCAGCTTAGCGTCCGCAGAAGGGGACACTGAAGCTTTCTTT. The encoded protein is CASSLASAEGDTEAFF.

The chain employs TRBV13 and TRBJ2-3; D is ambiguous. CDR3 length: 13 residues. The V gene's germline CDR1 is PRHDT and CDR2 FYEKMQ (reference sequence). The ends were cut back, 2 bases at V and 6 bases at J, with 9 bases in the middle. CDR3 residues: CASSLNNPDTQYF. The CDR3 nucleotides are TGTGCCAGCAGCTTAAACAACCCGGATACGCAGTATTTT.

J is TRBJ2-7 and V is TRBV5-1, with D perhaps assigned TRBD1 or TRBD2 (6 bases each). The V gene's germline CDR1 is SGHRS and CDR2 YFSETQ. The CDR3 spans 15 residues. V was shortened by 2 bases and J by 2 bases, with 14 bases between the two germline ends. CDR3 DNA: TGCGCCAGCAGCTTTTGGAGGGGGGTGACCTACGAGCAGTACTTC. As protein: CASSFWRGVTYEQYF. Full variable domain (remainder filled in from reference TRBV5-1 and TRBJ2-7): KAGVTQTPRYLIKTRGQQVTLSCSPISGHRSVSWYQQTPGQGLQFLFEYFSETQRNKGNFPGRFSGRQFSNSRSEMNVSTLELGDSALYLCASSFWRGVTYEQYFGPGTRLTVT.

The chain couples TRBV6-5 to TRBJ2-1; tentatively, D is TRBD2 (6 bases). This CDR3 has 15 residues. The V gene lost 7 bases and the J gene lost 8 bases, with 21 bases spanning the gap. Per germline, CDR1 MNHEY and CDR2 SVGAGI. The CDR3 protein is CASNAPNGRRDEQFF. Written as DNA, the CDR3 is TGTGCCAGCAACGCCCCAAACGGGAGAAGAGATGAGCAGTTCTTC.

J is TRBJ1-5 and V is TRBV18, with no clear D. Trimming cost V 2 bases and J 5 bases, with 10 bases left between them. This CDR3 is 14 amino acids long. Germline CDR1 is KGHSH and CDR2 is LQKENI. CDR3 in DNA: TGTGCCAGCTCACCAATGGGTTTGGATCAGCCCCAGCATTTT. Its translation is CASSPMGLDQPQHF. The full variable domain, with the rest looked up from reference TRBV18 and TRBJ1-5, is NAGVMQNPRHLVRRRGQEARLRCSPMKGHSHVYWYRQLPEEGLKFMVYLQKENIIDESGMPKERFSAEFPKEGPSILRIQQVVRGDSAAYFCASSPMGLDQPQHFGDGTRLSIL.

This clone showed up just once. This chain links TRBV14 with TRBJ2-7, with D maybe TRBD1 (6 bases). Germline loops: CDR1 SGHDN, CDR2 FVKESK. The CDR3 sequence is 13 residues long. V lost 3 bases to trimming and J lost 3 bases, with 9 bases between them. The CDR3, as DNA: TGTGCCAGCAGCCAGACAGGTTTCTACGAGCAGTACTTC. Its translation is CASSQTGFYEQYF.